The entry that follows covers one T cell receptor beta chain sequence. Antigen specificity is unknown. Running of the assay took place at deep level. This table comes from immunoSEQ multiplex PCR, and its TCRdb copy is limited to in-frame clones, with some not included. The table has 2 million to 2.5 million clones, roughly 93% seen once. This specimen belongs to a study of shared clonotypes between healthy human individuals. Germline CDR1 is SSHAT and CDR2 is FNYEAQ (reference sequence). V gave up 2 bases and J gave up 6 bases; unmatched junction bases: 10. The CDR3 runs to 16 residues. General study results and limits: A limitation of the genetic and exposure-history diversity represented arose from few donors.

This receptor was identified in a man between 18 and 35 years old in good health. Some clones in this sample may be carry-over from other donors' samples. Material: naive CD4+ T cells from PBMCs. Regarding subset: CD45RA+ positively selected. The V gene is TRBV7-7, the J gene TRBJ2-1; 7 bases line up with TRBD2. CDR3 residues: CASSLFAAGDPNEQFF. The CDR3 nucleotides read TGTGCCAGCAGCTTATTTGCGGCGGGAGACCCCAATGAGCAGTTCTTC.